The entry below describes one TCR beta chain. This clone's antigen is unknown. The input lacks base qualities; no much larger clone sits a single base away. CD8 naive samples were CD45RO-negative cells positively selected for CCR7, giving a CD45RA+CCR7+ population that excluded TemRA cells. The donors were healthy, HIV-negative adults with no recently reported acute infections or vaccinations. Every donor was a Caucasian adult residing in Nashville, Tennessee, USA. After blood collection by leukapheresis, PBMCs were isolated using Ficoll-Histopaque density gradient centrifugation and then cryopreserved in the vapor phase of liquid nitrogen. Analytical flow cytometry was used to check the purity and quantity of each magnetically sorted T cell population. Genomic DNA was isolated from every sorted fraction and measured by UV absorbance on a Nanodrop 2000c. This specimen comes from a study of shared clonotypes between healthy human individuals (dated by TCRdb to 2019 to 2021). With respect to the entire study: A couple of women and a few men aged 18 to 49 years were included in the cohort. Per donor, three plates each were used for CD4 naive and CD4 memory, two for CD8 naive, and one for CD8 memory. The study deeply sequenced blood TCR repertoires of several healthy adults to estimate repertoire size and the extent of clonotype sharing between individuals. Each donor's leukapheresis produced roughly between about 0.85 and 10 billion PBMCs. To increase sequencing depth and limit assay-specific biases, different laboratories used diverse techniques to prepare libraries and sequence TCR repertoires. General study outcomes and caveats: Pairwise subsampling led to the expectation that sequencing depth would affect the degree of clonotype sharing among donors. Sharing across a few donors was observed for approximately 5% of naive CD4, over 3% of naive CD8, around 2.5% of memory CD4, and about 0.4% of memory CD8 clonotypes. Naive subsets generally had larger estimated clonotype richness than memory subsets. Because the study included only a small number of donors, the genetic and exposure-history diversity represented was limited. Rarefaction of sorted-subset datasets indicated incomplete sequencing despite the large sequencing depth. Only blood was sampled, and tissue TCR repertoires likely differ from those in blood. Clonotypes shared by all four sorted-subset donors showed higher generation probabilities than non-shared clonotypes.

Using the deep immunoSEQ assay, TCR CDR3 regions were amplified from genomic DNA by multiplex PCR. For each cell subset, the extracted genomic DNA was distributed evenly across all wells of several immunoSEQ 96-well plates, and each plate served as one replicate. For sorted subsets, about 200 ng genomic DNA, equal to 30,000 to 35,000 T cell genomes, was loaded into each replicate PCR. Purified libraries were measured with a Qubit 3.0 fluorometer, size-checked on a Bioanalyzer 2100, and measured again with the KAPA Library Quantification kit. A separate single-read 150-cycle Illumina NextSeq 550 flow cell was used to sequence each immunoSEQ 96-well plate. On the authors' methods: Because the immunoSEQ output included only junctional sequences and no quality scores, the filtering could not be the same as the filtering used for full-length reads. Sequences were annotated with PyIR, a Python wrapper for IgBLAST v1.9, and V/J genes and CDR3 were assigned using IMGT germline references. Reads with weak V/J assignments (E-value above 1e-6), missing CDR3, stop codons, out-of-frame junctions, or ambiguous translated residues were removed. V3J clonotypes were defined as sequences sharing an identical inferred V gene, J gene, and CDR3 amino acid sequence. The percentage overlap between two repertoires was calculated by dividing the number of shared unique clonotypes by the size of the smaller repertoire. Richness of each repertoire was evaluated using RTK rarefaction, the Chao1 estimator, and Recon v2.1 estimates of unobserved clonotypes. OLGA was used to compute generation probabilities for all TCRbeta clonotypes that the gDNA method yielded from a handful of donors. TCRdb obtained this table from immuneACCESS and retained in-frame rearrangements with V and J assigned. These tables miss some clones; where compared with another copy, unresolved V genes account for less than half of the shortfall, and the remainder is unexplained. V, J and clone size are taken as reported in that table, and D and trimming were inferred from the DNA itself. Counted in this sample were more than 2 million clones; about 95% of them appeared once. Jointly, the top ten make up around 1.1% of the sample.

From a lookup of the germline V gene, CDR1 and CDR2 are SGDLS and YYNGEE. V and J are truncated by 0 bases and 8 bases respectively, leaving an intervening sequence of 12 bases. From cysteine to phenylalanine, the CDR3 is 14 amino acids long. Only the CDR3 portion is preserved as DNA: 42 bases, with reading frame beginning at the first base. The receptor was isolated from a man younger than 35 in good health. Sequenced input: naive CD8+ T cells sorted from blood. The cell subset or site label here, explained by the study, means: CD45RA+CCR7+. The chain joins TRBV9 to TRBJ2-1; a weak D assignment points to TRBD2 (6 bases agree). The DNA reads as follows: TGTGCCAGCAGCGTAGTTTCCGCGGGGCATGAGCAGTTCTTC. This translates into CASSVVSAGHEQFF.